Listed below are T cell receptor beta chains from one sample, sequenced in a study of blood T cell repertoires in COVID-19. The method was immunoSEQ multiplex PCR; TCRdb's version includes in-frame clones alone and lacks a portion of them. The repertoire has hundreds of thousands of clones, roughly 82% of them found once; the top ten carry about 2.1%. Source material: PBMCs or T cells enriched from blood (not recorded which). These TCRs come from a woman aged 45-65 years who had recovered from COVID-19. The CDR3 runs from the conserved cysteine through the conserved F or W. A D gene is named only where the DNA matches it firmly. Clone size is given for some rows only: seen once, a few or many times, or a class if the clone is expanded.

. | TRBJ1-1 | TRBV14 | . | TGTGCCAGCAGCCATGGGGACTTTTTGGGTCGAATCACTGAAGCTTTCTTT | CASSHGDFLGRITEAFF
TRBD2 | TRBJ2-2 | TRBV5-4 | . | TGTGCCAGCAGCTCGAGACTAGCGGGAACCGGGGAGCTGTTTTTT | CASSSRLAGTGELFF
. | TRBJ1-2 | TRBV6-6 | . | TGTGCCAGCAGTCCCCTGGGGGCACAGAGTGCTAACTATGGCTACACCTTC | CASSPLGAQSANYGYTF
. | TRBJ1-4 | TRBV6-5 | . | TGTGCCAGCAGACGGGGGGGGGAGAATGAAAAACTGTTTTTT | CASRRGGENEKLFF
. | TRBJ1-6 | TRBV28 | . | TGTGCCAGCAGTTTAGGGCAAACACCCCTCCACTTT | CASSLGQTPLHF
. | TRBJ1-1 | TRBV28 | . | TGTGCCAGCGCTTCCGGGGTGAACACTGAAGCTTTCTTT | CASASGVNTEAFF
TRBD1 | TRBJ2-7 | TRBV13 | . | TGTGCCAGCAGCTTAGGCCGGGACAGATCCTCCTACGAGCAGTACTTC | CASSLGRDRSSYEQYF
TRBD1 | TRBJ1-4 | TRBV24-1 | . | TGTGCCACCAGTGATTCGCGACAGGGCCAAAGTGAAAAACTGTTTTTT | CATSDSRQGQSEKLFF
. | TRBJ2-1 | TRBV27 | . | TGTGCCAGCAGCTTCAGCTCCTACAATGAGCAGTTCTTC | CASSFSSYNEQFF
TRBD1 | TRBJ1-5 | TRBV7-9 | once | TGTGCCAGCAGCTCACAGGGGATCCATCAGCCCCAGCATTTT | CASSSQGIHQPQHF
. | TRBJ1-3 | TRBV19 | . | TGTGCCAGTAGTAGGGGCAGCCCTGGAAACACCATATATTTT | CASSRGSPGNTIYF
. | TRBJ2-1 | TRBV4-1 | . | TGCGCCAGCAGCCAACAGGATAGCTCCTACAATGAGCAGTTCTTC | CASSQQDSSYNEQFF
TRBD2 | TRBJ2-7 | TRBV5-4 | . | TGTGCCAGCAGCGCCCCAACGGGACTAGCGGGGGAGCAGTACTTC | CASSAPTGLAGEQYF
TRBD1 | TRBJ1-4 | TRBV11-2 | . | TGTGCCAGCAGTTCCCGGACAGGGCCTGCAACTAATGAAAAACTGTTTTTT | CASSSRTGPATNEKLFF
. | TRBJ1-2 | TRBV27 | . | TGTGCCAGCAGTTTAATGCGGGAAGACTATGGCTACACCTTC | CASSLMREDYGYTF
TRBD1 | TRBJ2-2 | TRBV11-2 | . | TGTGCCAGCGGACCTGGGGACAGCATCACCGGGGAGCTGTTTTTT | CASGPGDSITGELFF
TRBD1 | TRBJ2-5 | TRBV19 | . | TGTGCCAGTAGTATAGCCCGGACAGGGGGCAGGGGAGAGACCCAGTACTTC | CASSIARTGGRGETQYF
TRBD1 | TRBJ1-5 | TRBV19 | . | TGTGCCAGTAGAGGACAGGGGAAGGCGAATCAGCCCCAGCATTTT | CASRGQGKANQPQHF
TRBD1 | TRBJ1-6 | TRBV2 | once | TGTGCCAGCAGTGAAGCCCCTACAGGGGGCGCCGGTAATTCACCCCTCCACTTT | CASSEAPTGGAGNSPLHF
. | TRBJ2-7 | TRBV12-3/TRBV12-4 | . | TGTGCCAGCAGTTCAGCCTACGAGCAGTACTTC | CASSSAYEQYF
. | TRBJ1-5 | TRBV7-6 | . | TGTGCCAGCAGCTTAGGGGTAGAAAGGGGTCAGCCCCAGCATTTT | CASSLGVERGQPQHF
. | TRBJ2-2 | TRBV2 | . | TGTGCCAGCGTTGAGGGACAAATGAACACCGGGGAGCTGTTTTTT | CASVEGQMNTGELFF
. | TRBJ1-2 | TRBV6-5 | . | TGTGCCAGCAGTTACGGGGACTGGGACTATGGCTACACCTTC | CASSYGDWDYGYTF
. | TRBJ1-5 | TRBV5-1 | . | TGCGCCAGCAGCAAAACAGGTAGTAGCAATCAGCCCCAGCATTTT | CASSKTGSSNQPQHF
. | TRBJ1-3 | TRBV7-2 | . | TGTGCCAGCTCCCGGGGAAACACCATATATTTT | CASSRGNTIYF
. | TRBJ1-1 | TRBV7-3 | . | TGTGCCAGCAGCTTAACCGTGACAGCCCGAGAAGCTTTCTTT | CASSLTVTAREAFF
TRBD1 | TRBJ2-4 | TRBV6-5 | . | TGTGCCAGCACCCACAAGGGACAGGGAAACATTCAGTACTTC | CASTHKGQGNIQYF
. | TRBJ1-5 | TRBV7-2 | once | TGTGCCAGCAGCGGAACAGGGAATCAGCCCCAGCATTTT | CASSGTGNQPQHF
TRBD1 | TRBJ2-5 | TRBV7-2 | once | TGTGCCAGCAGCTTTGACAGGGGCCAAGAGACCCAGTACTTC | CASSFDRGQETQYF
. | TRBJ1-5 | TRBV21-1 | . | TGTGCCAGCAGCACGAGAAATAGCAATCAGCCCCAGCATTTT | CASSTRNSNQPQHF
. | TRBJ2-7 | TRBV7-2 | . | TGTGCCAGCAGCTTACAGGAACGGACAGAGCAGTACTTC | CASSLQERTEQYF
. | TRBJ2-5 | TRBV25-1 | . | TGTGCCAGCAGTGAATCGCGGCCCTTCCAGACCAAAGAGACCCAGTACTTC | CASSESRPFQTKETQYF
. | TRBJ1-5 | TRBV28 | few | TGTGCCAGCAGTTACAGGGTTCAGCCCCAGCATTTT | CASSYRVQPQHF
. | TRBJ1-6 | TRBV19 | . | TGTGCCACCTTACAGGGCGTAGGTGGTTCACCCCTCCACTTT | CATLQGVGGSPLHF
TRBD1 | TRBJ1-2 | TRBV11-3 | . | TGTGCCAGCAGCTTAGATCGGGGGACAGGGGACTACACCTTC | CASSLDRGTGDYTF
. | TRBJ1-5 | TRBV29-1 | . | TGCAGCGTTGCGCAGGGGCCGGGGCAGCCCCAGCATTTT | CSVAQGPGQPQHF
. | TRBJ1-2 | TRBV19 | once | TGTGCCAGTAGTAGGGGAGGTAACTATGGCTACACCTTC | CASSRGGNYGYTF
. | TRBJ2-7 | TRBV7-9 | . | TGTGCCAGCAGCTTAGAACTAGTTGGTGGTGACGAGCAGTACTTC | CASSLELVGGDEQYF
TRBD1 | TRBJ1-1 | TRBV4-2 | . | TGTGCCAGCAGCCACTCAGGGGGAAGTGAAGCTTTCTTT | CASSHSGGSEAFF
TRBD1 | TRBJ1-2 | TRBV10-3 | . | TGTGCCATCAGTGACGGACAGGCTAACTATGGCTACACCTTC | CAISDGQANYGYTF
. | TRBJ1-2 | TRBV21-1 | . | TGTGCCAGCAGCAAAAGGCAGGACAGGGTCTGTTCGGGGTATGGCTACACCTTC | CASSKRQDRVCSGYGYTF